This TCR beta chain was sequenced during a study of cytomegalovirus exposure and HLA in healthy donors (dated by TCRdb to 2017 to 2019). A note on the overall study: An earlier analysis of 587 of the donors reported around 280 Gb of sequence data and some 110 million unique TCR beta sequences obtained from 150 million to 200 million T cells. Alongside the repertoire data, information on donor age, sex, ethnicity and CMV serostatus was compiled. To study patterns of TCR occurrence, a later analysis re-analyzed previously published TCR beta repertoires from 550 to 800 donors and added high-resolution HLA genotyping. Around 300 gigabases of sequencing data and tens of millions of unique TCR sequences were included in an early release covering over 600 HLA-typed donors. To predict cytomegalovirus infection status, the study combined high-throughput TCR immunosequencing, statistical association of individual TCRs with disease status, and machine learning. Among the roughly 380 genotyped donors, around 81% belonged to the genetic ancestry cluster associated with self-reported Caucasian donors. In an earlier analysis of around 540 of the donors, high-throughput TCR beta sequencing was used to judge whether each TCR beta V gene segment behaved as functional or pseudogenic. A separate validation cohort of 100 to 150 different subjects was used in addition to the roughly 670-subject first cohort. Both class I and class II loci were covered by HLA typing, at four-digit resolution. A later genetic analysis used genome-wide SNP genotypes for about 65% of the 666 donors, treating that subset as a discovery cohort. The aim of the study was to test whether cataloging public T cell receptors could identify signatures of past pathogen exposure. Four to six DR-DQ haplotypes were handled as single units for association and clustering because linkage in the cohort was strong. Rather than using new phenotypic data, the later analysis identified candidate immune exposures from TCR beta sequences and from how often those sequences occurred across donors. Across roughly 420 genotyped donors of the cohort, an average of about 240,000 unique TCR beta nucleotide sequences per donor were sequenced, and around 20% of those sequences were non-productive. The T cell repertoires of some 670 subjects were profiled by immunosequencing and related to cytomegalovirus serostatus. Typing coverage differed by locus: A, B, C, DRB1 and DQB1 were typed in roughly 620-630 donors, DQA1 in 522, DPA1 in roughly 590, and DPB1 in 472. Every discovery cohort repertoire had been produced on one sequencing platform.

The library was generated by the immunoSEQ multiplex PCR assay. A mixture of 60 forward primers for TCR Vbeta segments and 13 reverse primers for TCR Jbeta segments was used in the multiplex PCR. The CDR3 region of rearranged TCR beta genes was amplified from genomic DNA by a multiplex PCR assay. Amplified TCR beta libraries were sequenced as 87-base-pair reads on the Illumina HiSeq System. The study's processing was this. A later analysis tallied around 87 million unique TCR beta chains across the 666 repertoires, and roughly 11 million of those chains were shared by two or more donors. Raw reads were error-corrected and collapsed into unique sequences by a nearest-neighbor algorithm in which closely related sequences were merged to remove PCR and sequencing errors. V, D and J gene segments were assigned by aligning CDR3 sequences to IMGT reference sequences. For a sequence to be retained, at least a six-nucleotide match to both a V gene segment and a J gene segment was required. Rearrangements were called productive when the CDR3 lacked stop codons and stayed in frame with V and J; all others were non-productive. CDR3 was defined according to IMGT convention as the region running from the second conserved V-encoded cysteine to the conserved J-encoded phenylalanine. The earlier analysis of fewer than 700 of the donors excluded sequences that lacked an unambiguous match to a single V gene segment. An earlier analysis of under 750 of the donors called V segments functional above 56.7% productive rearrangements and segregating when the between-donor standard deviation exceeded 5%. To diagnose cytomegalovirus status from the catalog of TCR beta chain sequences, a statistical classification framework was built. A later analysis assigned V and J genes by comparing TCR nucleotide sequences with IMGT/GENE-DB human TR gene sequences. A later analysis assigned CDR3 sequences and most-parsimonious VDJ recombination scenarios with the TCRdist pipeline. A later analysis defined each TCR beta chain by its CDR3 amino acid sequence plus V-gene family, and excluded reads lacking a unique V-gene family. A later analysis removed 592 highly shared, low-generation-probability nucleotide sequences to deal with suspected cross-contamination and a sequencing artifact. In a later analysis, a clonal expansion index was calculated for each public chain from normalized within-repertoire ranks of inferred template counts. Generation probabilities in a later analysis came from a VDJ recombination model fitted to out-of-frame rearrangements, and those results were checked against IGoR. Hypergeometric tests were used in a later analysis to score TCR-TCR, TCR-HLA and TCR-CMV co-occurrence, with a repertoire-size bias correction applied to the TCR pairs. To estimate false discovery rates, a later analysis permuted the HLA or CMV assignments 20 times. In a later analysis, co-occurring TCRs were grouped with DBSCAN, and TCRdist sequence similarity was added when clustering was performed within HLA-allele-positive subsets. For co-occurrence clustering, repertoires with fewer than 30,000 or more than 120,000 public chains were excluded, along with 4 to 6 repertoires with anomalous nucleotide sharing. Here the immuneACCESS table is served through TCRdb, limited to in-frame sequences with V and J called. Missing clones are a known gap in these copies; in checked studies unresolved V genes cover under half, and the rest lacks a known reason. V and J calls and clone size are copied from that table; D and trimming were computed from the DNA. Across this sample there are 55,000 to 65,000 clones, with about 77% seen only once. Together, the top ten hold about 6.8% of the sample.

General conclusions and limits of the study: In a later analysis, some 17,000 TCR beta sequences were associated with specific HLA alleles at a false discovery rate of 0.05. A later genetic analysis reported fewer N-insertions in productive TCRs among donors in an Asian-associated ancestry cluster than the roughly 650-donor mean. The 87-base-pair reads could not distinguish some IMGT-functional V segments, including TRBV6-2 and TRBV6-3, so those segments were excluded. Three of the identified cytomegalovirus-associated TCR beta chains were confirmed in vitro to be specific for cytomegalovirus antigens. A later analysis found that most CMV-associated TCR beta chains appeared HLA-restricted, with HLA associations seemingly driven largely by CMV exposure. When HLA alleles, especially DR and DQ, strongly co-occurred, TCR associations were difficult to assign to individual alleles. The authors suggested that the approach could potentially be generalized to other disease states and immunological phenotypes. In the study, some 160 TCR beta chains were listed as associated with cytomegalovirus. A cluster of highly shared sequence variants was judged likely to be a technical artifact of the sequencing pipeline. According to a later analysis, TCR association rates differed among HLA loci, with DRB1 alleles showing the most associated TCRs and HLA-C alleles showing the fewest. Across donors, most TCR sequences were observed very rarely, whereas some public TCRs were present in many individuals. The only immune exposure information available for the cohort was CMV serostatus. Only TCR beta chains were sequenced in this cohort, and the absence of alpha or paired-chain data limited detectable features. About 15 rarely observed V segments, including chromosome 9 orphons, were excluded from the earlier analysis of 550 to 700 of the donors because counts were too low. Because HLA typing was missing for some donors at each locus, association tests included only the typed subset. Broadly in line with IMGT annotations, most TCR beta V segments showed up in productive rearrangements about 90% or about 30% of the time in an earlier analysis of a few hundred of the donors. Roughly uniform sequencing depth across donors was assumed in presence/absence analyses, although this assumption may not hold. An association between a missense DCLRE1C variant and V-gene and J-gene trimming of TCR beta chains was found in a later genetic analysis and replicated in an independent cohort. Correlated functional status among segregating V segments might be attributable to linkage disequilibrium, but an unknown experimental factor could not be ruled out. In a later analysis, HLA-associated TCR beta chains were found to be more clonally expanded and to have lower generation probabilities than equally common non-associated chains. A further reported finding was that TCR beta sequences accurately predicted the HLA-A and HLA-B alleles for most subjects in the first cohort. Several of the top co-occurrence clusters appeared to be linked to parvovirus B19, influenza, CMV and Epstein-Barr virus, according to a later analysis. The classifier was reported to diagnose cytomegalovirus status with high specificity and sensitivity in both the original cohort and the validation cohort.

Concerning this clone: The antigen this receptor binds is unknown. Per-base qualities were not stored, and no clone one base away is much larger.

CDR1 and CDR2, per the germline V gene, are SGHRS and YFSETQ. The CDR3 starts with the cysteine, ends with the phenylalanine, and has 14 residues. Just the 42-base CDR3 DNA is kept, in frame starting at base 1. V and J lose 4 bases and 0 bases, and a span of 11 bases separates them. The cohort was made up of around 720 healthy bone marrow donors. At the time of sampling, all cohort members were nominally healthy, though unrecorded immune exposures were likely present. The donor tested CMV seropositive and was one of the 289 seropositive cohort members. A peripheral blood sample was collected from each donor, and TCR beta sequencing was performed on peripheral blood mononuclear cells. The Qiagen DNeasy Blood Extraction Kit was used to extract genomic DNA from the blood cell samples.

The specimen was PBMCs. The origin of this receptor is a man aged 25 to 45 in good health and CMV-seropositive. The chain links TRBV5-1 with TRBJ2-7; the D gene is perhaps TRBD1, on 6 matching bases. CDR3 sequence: CASSPGQSSYEQYF. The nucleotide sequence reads TGCGCCAGCAGCCCTGGACAGAGCTCCTACGAGCAGTACTTC.